Following are 25 T cell receptor beta chains from one sample sequenced in a study of shared clonotypes between healthy human individuals (dated by TCRdb to 2020 to 2021). Receptor libraries were prepared by the immunoSEQ multiplex PCR assay. TCRdb limited this immuneACCESS table to in-frame rearrangements with V and J called. A share of clones is missing; checked studies link under half to unresolved V genes, and the rest is unexplained. In all, the sample holds 2 million to 2.5 million clones, and about 94% of those were seen once. Around 0.13% of the sample is taken by the ten largest. The sample was naive CD4+ T cells sorted from blood. The label giving this sample's cell subset or site can be read as: CD45RA+ positively selected. These receptors were taken from a man younger than 35 in good health.

The chain employs TRBV10-3 and TRBJ2-3; 9 nucleotides match TRBD2. The CDR3 spans 14 residues. CDR1 ENHRY and CDR2 SYGVKD come from the germline V gene. The junction had 7 bases not matched to a gene; V was cut back by 6 bases and J by 6 bases. This chain's CDR3 is CAIRFGGGADTQYF. DNA of the CDR3: TGTGCCATCAGGTTCGGCGGGGGGGCCGATACGCAGTATTTT.

The CDR3 protein is CASSLGDLVSTDTQYF. CDR3 sequence (DNA): TGTGCCAGCAGCTTGGGCGACTTAGTTAGCACAGATACGCAGTATTTT. The V call is TRBV7-9, the J call TRBJ2-3; D remains unclear. The CDR3 covers 16 residues. The germline gives CDR1 SEHNR, CDR2 FQNEAQ (reference sequence). Trimming took 3 bases from V and 0 from J, leaving 13 bases between them. Supplemented by reference TRBV7-9 and TRBJ2-3, the full variable domain reads DTGVSQNPRHKITKRGQNVTFRCDPISEHNRLYWYRQTLGQGPEFLTYFQNEAQLEKSRLLSDRFSAERPKGSFSTLEIQRTEQGDSAMYLCASSLGDLVSTDTQYFGPGTRLTVL.

The chain has TRBV5-3 and TRBJ2-7; no firm D call. Being an ORF, TRBV5-3 has a function that is uncertain. V lost 0 bases and J lost 2, with 9 bases in between. CDR3 size: 14 residues. The CDR3 here is CARSLAPQPYEQYF. CDR3 bases: TGTGCCAGAAGCTTGGCCCCCCAGCCCTACGAGCAGTACTTC.

The rearrangement uses TRBV5-4 and TRBJ2-5; TRBD2 agrees at 9 bases. CDR3 size: 16 residues. Unmatched junction bases numbered 7, after V lost 0 bases and J lost 4 bases. Germline V gene sequence: CDR1 SGHNT, CDR2 YYREEE (reference sequence). CDR3 residues: CASSLGASGTRETQYF. The DNA of the CDR3 is TGTGCCAGCAGCTTGGGCGCTAGCGGGACTCGAGAGACCCAGTACTTC.

Concerning this clone itself: Other DNA sequences in the same sample also yield this CDR3. This chain links TRBV18 with TRBJ2-1, with D unclear. Trimming took off 3 bases at V and 2 bases at J, with 8 bases between the two ends. CDR3 length: 14 residues. The germline V gene has CDR1 KGHSH and CDR2 LQKENI. The DNA of the CDR3 is TGTGCCAGCTCACCGGCAGGAACCTACAATGAGCAGTTCTTC. It is translated as CASSPAGTYNEQFF. Combining the CDR3 with reference TRBV18 and TRBJ2-1 gives the whole variable domain NAGVMQNPRHLVRRRGQEARLRCSPMKGHSHVYWYRQLPEEGLKFMVYLQKENIIDESGMPKERFSAEFPKEGPSILRIQQVVRGDSAAYFCASSPAGTYNEQFFGPGTRLTVL.

The rearrangement links TRBV5-1 to TRBJ2-7, with a weak D call TRBD1 (6 bases). The germline CDR1 and CDR2 sequences are SGHRS and YFSETQ. This CDR3 spans 14 amino acids. Trimming cost V 0 bases and J 5 bases, with 12 bases left between them. The CDR3 spells CASSLAAGVDEQYF. DNA for the CDR3: TGCGCCAGCAGCTTGGCAGCAGGGGTTGACGAGCAGTACTTC.

The gene calls are TRBV11-2 and TRBJ2-4; D is possibly TRBD1 (5 bases). The length of the CDR3 is 15 residues. Germline CDR1 is SGHAT and CDR2 is FQNNGV. Trimming shortened V by 1 base and J by 4 bases, and 11 bases separated the two germline ends. CDR3 loop: CASSLVVTGKNIQYF. The DNA of the CDR3 is TGTGCCAGCAGCTTAGTAGTAACAGGAAAAAACATTCAGTACTTC.

The chain uses TRBV6-1 and TRBJ2-2; D call uncertain. This CDR3 has 15 amino acids. Trimming took 6 bases from V and 2 from J, leaving 13 bases between them. Germline-derived CDR1 and CDR2 are MNHNS and SASEGT. CDR3 nucleotides: TGTGCCAGCAGCCGAACGCAGATAAACACCGGGGAGCTGTTTTTT. Protein product: CASSRTQINTGELFF.

The chain has TRBV5-6 and TRBJ2-1; D perhaps matches TRBD2 (6 bases). The CDR3 loop spans 15 amino acids. The germline V gene has CDR1 SGHDT and CDR2 YYEEEE. Trimming took off 0 bases at V and 3 bases at J, with 10 bases between the two ends. The CDR3, as DNA: TGTGCCAGCAGCTTGGTTCTAGCGAACTACAATGAGCAGTTCTTC. Translation: CASSLVLANYNEQFF. Supplemented by reference TRBV5-6 and TRBJ2-1, the full variable domain reads DAGVTQSPTHLIKTRGQQVTLRCSPKSGHDTVSWYQQALGQGPQFIFQYYEEEERQRGNFPDRFSGHQFPNYSSELNVNALLLGDSALYLCASSLVLANYNEQFFGPGTRLTVL.

This sequence joins TRBV5-1 and TRBJ2-1; 9 bases line up with TRBD2. In germline, CDR1 is SGHRS, CDR2 YFSETQ. The junction had 9 bases not matched to a gene; V was cut back by 4 bases and J by 4 bases. CDR3 length: 16 amino acids. CDR3 protein: CASSLGASGTYNEQFF. In DNA form, the CDR3 reads TGCGCCAGCAGCCTGGGGGCTAGCGGGACATACAATGAGCAGTTCTTC.

The chain employs TRBV2 and TRBJ1-2, with 7 positions matching TRBD1. The CDR3 contains 16 residues. Germline CDR1 reads SNHLY; CDR2 reads FYNNEI. V shed 2 bases and J 8 bases; nucleotides not matched to a gene: 14. The CDR3 DNA sequence: TGTGCCAGCAGTGAAACGCGCGCGACAGGGTGGAGAGGCTACACCTTC. Protein product: CASSETRATGWRGYTF.

The rearrangement joins TRBV9 to TRBJ2-1, with 11 positions matching TRBD2. V gave up 2 bases and J gave up 8 bases; unmatched junction bases: 6. This CDR3 has 15 residues. Germline V gene lookup returns CDR1 SGDLS and CDR2 YYNGEE. The CDR3 nucleotides are TGTGCCAGCAGCGTCACTAGCGGGGGTGGGGATGAGCAGTTCTTC. Residues: CASSVTSGGGDEQFF.

With respect to this clone: Other nucleotide sequences in the sample specify the same CDR3. The V call is TRBV10-3, the J call TRBJ1-4; 7 bases match TRBD1. The CDR3 has 14 residues. The junction had 0 bases not matched to a gene; V was cut back by 0 bases and J by 5 bases. The germline CDR1 and CDR2 sequences are ENHRY and SYGVKD. CDR3 bases: TGTGCCATCAGTGAGTCAGGGGGCAATGAAAAACTGTTTTTT. Residues: CAISESGGNEKLFF.

The chain links TRBV30 to TRBJ2-5; D unclear. The V gene lost 4 bases and the J gene lost 5 bases, with 8 bases spanning the gap. This CDR3 is 11 amino acids long. Germline V lookup: CDR1 GTSNPN, CDR2 SVGIG (reference sequence). CDR3 sequence (DNA): TGTGCCTGGACTCAGAGCGAGACCCAGTACTTC. Translation: CAWTQSETQYF.

The rearrangement links TRBV27 to TRBJ2-7, with TRBD2 matching 8 bases. This CDR3 is 15 amino acids long. The junction had 8 bases not matched to a gene; V was cut back by 6 bases and J by 1 base. Per the germline V gene, CDR1 is MNHEY and CDR2 is SMNVEV (reference sequence). CDR3 protein: CASSGGDLVSYEQYF. The CDR3 DNA follows: TGTGCCAGCAGCGGGGGGGACCTCGTATCCTACGAGCAGTACTTC.

The V gene is TRBV7-6, the J gene TRBJ2-2; TRBD2 matches 8 bases. This CDR3 is built from 16 residues. The V segment lost 1 base and the J segment 2 bases; nucleotides outside the gene matches: 3. CDR1 and CDR2 (germline): SGHVS, FNYEAQ. Here the CDR3 reads CASSLVSGTNTGELFF. In DNA form, the CDR3 reads TGTGCCAGCAGCTTAGTTAGCGGGACTAACACCGGGGAGCTGTTTTTT.

The rearrangement joins TRBV5-1 to TRBJ2-3; the D is unclear. The CDR3 sequence is 16 residues long. Trimming stripped 4 bases from V and 4 bases from J, with 19 bases between. In germline, CDR1 is SGHRS, CDR2 YFSETQ. This CDR3 is CASSLKPGVVADTQYF. CDR3 nucleotide sequence: TGCGCCAGCAGCCTTAAACCTGGGGTAGTGGCAGATACGCAGTATTTT.

The chain employs TRBV5-4 and TRBJ1-2, with no clear D. CDR3 length: 15 amino acids. CDR1 and CDR2 (germline): SGHNT, YYREEE (reference sequence). Trimming removed 2 bases at V and 0 bases at J, with 11 bases between. The CDR3 spells CASSFHGSTNYGYTF. The CDR3 DNA sequence: TGTGCCAGCAGCTTCCACGGGTCAACTAACTATGGCTACACCTTC.

Concerning this clone: Other DNA sequences in this specimen translate into the identical CDR3. The chain links TRBV5-1 to TRBJ2-3; D is undetermined. This CDR3 is built from 14 residues. V dropped 1 base and J dropped 2 bases, with 8 bases sitting between them. The germline CDR1 and CDR2 sequences are SGHRS and YFSETQ. Here the CDR3 reads CASSLSPYTDTQYF. The CDR3 DNA sequence: TGCGCCAGCAGCTTGTCGCCATACACAGATACGCAGTATTTT. The whole variable domain, filled in from reference TRBV5-1 and TRBJ2-3, reads KAGVTQTPRYLIKTRGQQVTLSCSPISGHRSVSWYQQTPGQGLQFLFEYFSETQRNKGNFPGRFSGRQFSNSRSEMNVSTLELGDSALYLCASSLSPYTDTQYFGPGTRLTVL.

This sequence joins TRBV30 and TRBJ2-2, with 8 positions matching TRBD2. V trimming: 3 bases; J trimming: 5 bases; junction bases outside the gene matches: 2. The CDR3 has 13 amino acids. CDR1 and CDR2 (germline): GTSNPN, SVGIG (reference sequence). The chain's CDR3 is CAWRGGRTGELFF. Here the CDR3 DNA reads TGTGCCTGGAGGGGCGGGAGGACCGGGGAGCTGTTTTTT.

The chain combines TRBV29-1 with TRBJ2-7; a weak D match, TRBD1 (8 bases). CDR3 size: 15 residues. Germline CDR1 SQVTM, CDR2 ANQGSEA. V was trimmed by 3 bases and J by 3 bases, leaving 18 bases between them. The CDR3 sequence: CSVESGTGGLYEQYF. CDR3 DNA sequence: TGCAGCGTTGAGAGCGGGACAGGAGGACTCTACGAGCAGTACTTC.

DNA for the CDR3: TGTGCCAGCTCACCATTGGAGGCGGGGCCCCTGGCCCTCCACTTT. It specifies CASSPLEAGPLALHF. The V and J genes are TRBV18 and TRBJ1-6; tentative D call: TRBD1 (5 bases). Trimming cost V 2 bases and J 14 bases, with 19 bases left between them. The germline V gene encodes CDR1 KGHSH and CDR2 LQKENI. This CDR3 is 15 amino acids long.

This chain joins TRBV28 and TRBJ2-1; D is uncertain. V gave up 2 bases and J gave up 6 bases, with 5 bases separating them. The CDR3 consists of 12 residues. Germline CDR1 reads MDHEN; CDR2 reads SYDVKM. CDR3 amino acids: CASSLLLNEQFF. As DNA, the CDR3 is TGTGCCAGCAGTTTACTCCTCAATGAGCAGTTCTTC.

The chain links TRBV18 to TRBJ2-5; the match to TRBD2 covers 12 bases. V dropped 3 bases and J dropped 0; count of bases not matched to a gene: 14. The CDR3 is 20 residues long. In germline, CDR1 is KGHSH, CDR2 LQKENI. The CDR3 DNA follows: TGTGCCAGCTCACCTAGTCCAAACCAAGGACTAGCGGGGTACCAAGAGACCCAGTACTTC. Its translation: CASSPSPNQGLAGYQETQYF.

This rearrangement joins TRBV7-8 to TRBJ2-7; TRBD1 matches 11 bases. The junction had 3 bases not matched to a gene; V was cut back by 2 bases and J by 0 bases. From germline, CDR1 is SGHVS and CDR2 FQNEAQ. The CDR3 has 16 amino acids. The CDR3 DNA sequence: TGTGCCAGCAGCTTATCTGGGACAGGGGGCTCCTACGAGCAGTACTTC. It translates to CASSLSGTGGSYEQYF.